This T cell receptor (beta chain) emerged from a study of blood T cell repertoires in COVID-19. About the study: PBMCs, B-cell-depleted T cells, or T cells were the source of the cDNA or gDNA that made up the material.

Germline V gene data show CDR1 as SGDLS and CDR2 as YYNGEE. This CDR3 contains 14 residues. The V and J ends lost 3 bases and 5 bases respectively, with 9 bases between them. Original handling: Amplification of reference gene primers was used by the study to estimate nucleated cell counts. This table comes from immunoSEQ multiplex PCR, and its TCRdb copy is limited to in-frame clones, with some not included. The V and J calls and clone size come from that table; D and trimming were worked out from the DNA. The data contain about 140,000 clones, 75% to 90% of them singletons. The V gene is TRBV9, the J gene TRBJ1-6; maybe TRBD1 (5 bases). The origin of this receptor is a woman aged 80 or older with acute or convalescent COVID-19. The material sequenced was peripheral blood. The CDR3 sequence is CASSGEQDNSPLHF. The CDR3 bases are TGTGCCAGCAGCGGGGAACAGGATAATTCACCCCTCCACTTT.